Only one count was recorded for the clone carrying this T cell receptor beta chain. This sample was taken from a study of blood T cell repertoires in COVID-19. Assay: immunoSEQ multiplex PCR; the TCRdb copy retains only in-frame clones and omits some. The table lists about 230,000 clones, about 85% of them singletons. The TCR comes from a woman aged 18-30 years who had recovered from COVID-19. The source material was peripheral blood.

As DNA, the CDR3 is TGTGCCAGCAGCCCAGGGACAAAAGTTAACTATGGCTACACCTTC. Protein sequence: CASSPGTKVNYGYTF. This chain links TRBV7-8 with TRBJ1-2, with a weak D call TRBD1 (6 bases). Trimming left V 5 bases short and J 1 base short, with 14 bases between. Germline-derived CDR1 and CDR2 are SGHVS and FQNEAQ. This CDR3 has 15 amino acids. The full variable domain, with the rest looked up from reference TRBV7-8 and TRBJ1-2, is GAGVSQSPRYKVAKRGQDVALRCDPISGHVSLFWYQQALGQGPEFLTYFQNEAQLDKSGLPSDRFFAERPEGSVSTLKIQRTQQEDSAVYLCASSPGTKVNYGYTFGSGTRLTVV.